A selection of T cell receptor beta chains follows, all from one sample in a study of blood T cell repertoires in COVID-19. Profiling relied on immunoSEQ multiplex PCR, and the TCRdb table lists in-frame clones only, not all of them. This sample has about 220,000 clones, with about 82% found just once. The material sequenced was peripheral blood. These receptors all come from a woman in her 70s with COVID-19, enrolled during active disease. Each CDR3 is given with its conserved first and last residue. The D gene is left open where the match is weak. Some rows mark clone size as missing; the rest say once, few, many or name a class of expanded clone.

clone_size d_call j_call v_call cdr3_aa cdr3_nt
NA TRBD1 TRBJ1-2 TRBV28 CASSLGGQTHNYGYTF TGTGCCAGCAGTTTGGGGGGACAGACCCATAACTATGGCTACACCTTC
once TRBD1 TRBJ1-1 TRBV9 CASSVLQGAWTEAFF TGTGCCAGCAGCGTTTTACAGGGGGCCTGGACTGAAGCTTTCTTT
NA NA TRBJ2-7 TRBV18 CASSPVGQFIYEQYF TGTGCCAGCTCACCAGTCGGACAGTTTATTTACGAGCAGTACTTC
NA TRBD2 TRBJ2-3 TRBV10-3 CAISDGLAGGLDTQYF TGTGCCATCAGTGATGGACTAGCGGGAGGGCTGGATACGCAGTATTTT
once NA TRBJ2-7 TRBV11-2 CASIKNLNSYEQYF TGTGCCAGCATCAAAAACCTAAACTCCTACGAGCAGTACTTC
NA NA TRBJ1-2 TRBV12-3/TRBV12-4 CASSRHGEGGYTF TGTGCCAGCAGTCGTCATGGGGAGGGAGGCTACACCTTC
NA NA TRBJ1-1 TRBV6-2/TRBV6-3 CASSYVVAGTEAFF TGTGCCAGCAGTTATGTTGTAGCGGGCACTGAAGCTTTCTTT
NA NA TRBJ1-2 TRBV4-2 CASSQEWASLSYGYTF TGTGCCAGCAGCCAAGAATGGGCCAGCTTATCCTATGGCTACACCTTC
NA NA TRBJ2-1 TRBV7-3 CASSLSSGSYNEQFF TGTGCCAGCAGCCTCTCTTCAGGGTCCTACAATGAGCAGTTCTTC
NA NA TRBJ2-1 TRBV9 CASTSDIASYNEQFF TGTGCCAGCACCTCTGACATCGCCTCCTACAATGAGCAGTTCTTC
NA NA TRBJ1-3 TRBV6-2/TRBV6-3 CASSWGRTFSGNTIYF TGTGCCAGCAGCTGGGGCAGAACCTTCTCTGGAAACACCATATATTTT
NA TRBD1 TRBJ1-2 TRBV2 CASSSPDRGAYGYTF TGTGCCAGCAGTTCCCCGGACAGGGGGGCCTATGGCTACACCTTC
NA NA TRBJ2-1 TRBV2 CASSEVLLQASEQFF TGTGCCAGCAGTGAAGTTCTACTACAGGCCAGCGAGCAGTTCTTC
NA TRBD1 TRBJ2-7 TRBV5-3 CARSPGQETYEQYF TGTGCCAGAAGCCCCGGACAGGAAACTTACGAGCAGTACTTC
NA NA TRBJ1-5 TRBV7-2 CASSFQGGQPQHF TGTGCCAGCAGCTTCCAGGGTGGCCAGCCCCAGCATTTT
NA NA TRBJ2-3 TRBV27 CASSLGGGADTQYF TGTGCCAGCAGTTTAGGGGGGGGCGCAGATACGCAGTATTTT
NA TRBD1 TRBJ1-1 TRBV29-1 CSVQTGRNTEAFF TGCAGCGTGCAGACAGGGAGGAACACTGAAGCTTTCTTT
NA NA TRBJ1-1 TRBV19 CASSDRKNTEAFF TGTGCCAGTAGTGACAGGAAGAACACTGAAGCTTTCTTT
NA TRBD1 TRBJ1-1 TRBV7-3 CASSLGQGATAVTEAFF TGTGCCAGCAGCTTAGGACAGGGGGCGACGGCGGTCACTGAAGCTTTCTTT
NA TRBD1 TRBJ1-5 TRBV5-6 CASSRRQGSQPQHF TGTGCCAGCAGCAGACGACAGGGGAGTCAGCCCCAGCATTTT
NA NA TRBJ2-2 TRBV7-2 CASSLVTNTGELFF TGTGCCAGCAGCTTAGTGACAAACACCGGGGAGCTGTTTTTT
NA TRBD2 TRBJ2-7 TRBV3-1/TRBV3-2 CASSHGTSGAGPYEQYF TGTGCCAGCAGCCACGGGACTAGCGGGGCCGGTCCCTACGAGCAGTACTTC
medium-sized NA TRBJ2-7 TRBV9 CASSVAPYSTFYEQYF TGTGCCAGCAGCGTAGCTCCCTACTCTACCTTCTACGAGCAGTACTTC
NA TRBD2 TRBJ2-1 TRBV27 CASRSGSVNNEQFF TGTGCCAGCAGGAGCGGGAGTGTAAACAATGAGCAGTTCTTC
once NA TRBJ2-1 TRBV14 CASSHILADNEQFF TGTGCCAGCAGCCATATACTAGCTGACAATGAGCAGTTCTTC
NA NA TRBJ2-5 TRBV5-1 CASADVAGQETQYF TGCGCCAGCGCGGATGTGGCGGGGCAAGAGACCCAGTACTTC
NA TRBD1 TRBJ2-5 TRBV11-2 CASSLLPGAGQGPWETQYF TGTGCCAGCAGCTTACTCCCAGGGGCTGGACAGGGGCCTTGGGAGACCCAGTACTTC
NA NA TRBJ2-7 TRBV4-1 CASSQDRPDEQYF TGCGCCAGCAGCCAAGATCGCCCGGACGAGCAGTACTTC
NA TRBD2 TRBJ2-7 TRBV5-4 CASSPNTGTSGKQYF TGTGCCAGCAGCCCAAACACCGGGACTAGCGGGAAGCAGTACTTC
once NA TRBJ1-2 TRBV12-3/TRBV12-4 CASSLGRPYGYTF TGTGCCAGCAGTTTGGGGCGGCCCTATGGCTACACCTTC
NA NA TRBJ1-5 TRBV6-6 CASTYIRGDNQPQHF TGTGCCAGCACCTACATACGCGGAGACAATCAGCCCCAGCATTTT
NA TRBD2 TRBJ2-7 TRBV30 CAWRTSGNSYEQYF TGTGCCTGGCGGACTAGCGGGAACTCCTACGAGCAGTACTTC
once NA TRBJ1-1 TRBV21-1 CASSKVLGGTEAFF TGTGCCAGCAGCAAAGTTTTGGGGGGCACTGAAGCTTTCTTT
few TRBD1 TRBJ1-1 TRBV5-4 CASSLTGAPEAFF TGTGCCAGCAGCTTAACAGGGGCCCCTGAAGCTTTCTTT
few NA TRBJ2-2 TRBV19 CASSIVQVYTGELFF TGTGCCAGTAGTATAGTTCAGGTTTACACCGGGGAGCTGTTTTTT
once NA TRBJ1-5 TRBV19 CASSMGYQPPIDQPQHF TGTGCCAGTAGTATGGGCTATCAGCCACCAATCGATCAGCCCCAGCATTTT
NA NA TRBJ2-7 TRBV5-1 CASSPSGGVPSSYEQYF TGCGCCAGCAGCCCCTCCGGAGGGGTACCGAGCTCCTACGAGCAGTACTTC
NA NA TRBJ1-5 TRBV9 CASSVAGDWNQPQHF TGTGCCAGCAGCGTTGCAGGGGATTGGAATCAGCCCCAGCATTTT
NA TRBD2 TRBJ2-5 TRBV11-2 CASSSLGLAGGQETQYF TGTGCCAGCAGCTCCCTTGGACTAGCGGGGGGACAAGAGACCCAGTACTTC
NA TRBD1 TRBJ2-7 TRBV28 CASSIWGTDYEQYF TGTGCCAGCTCCATTTGGGGGACAGACTACGAGCAGTACTTC
NA NA TRBJ1-3 TRBV19 CASSMISGSGNTIYF TGTGCCAGTAGTATGATTTCGGGATCTGGAAACACCATATATTTT
NA NA TRBJ2-3 TRBV7-2 CASSFITDTQYF TGTGCCAGCAGCTTTATCACAGATACGCAGTATTTT
NA NA TRBJ1-2 TRBV7-7 CASSLARPSYGYTF TGTGCTAGCAGCTTAGCGCGGCCCTCCTATGGCTACACCTTC